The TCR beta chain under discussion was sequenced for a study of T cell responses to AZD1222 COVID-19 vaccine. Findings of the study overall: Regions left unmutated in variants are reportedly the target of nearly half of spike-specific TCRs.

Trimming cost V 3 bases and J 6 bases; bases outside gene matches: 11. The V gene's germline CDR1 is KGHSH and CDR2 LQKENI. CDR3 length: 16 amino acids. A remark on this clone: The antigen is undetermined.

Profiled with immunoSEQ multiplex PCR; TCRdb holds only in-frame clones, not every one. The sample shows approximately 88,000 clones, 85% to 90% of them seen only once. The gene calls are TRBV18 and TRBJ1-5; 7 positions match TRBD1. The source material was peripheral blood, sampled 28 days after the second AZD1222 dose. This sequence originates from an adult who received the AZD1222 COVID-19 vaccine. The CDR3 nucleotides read TGTGCCAGCTCACCGTCGACAGGGAGAGCTGGTCAGCCCCAGCATTTT. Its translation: CASSPSTGRAGQPQHF.